The next 2 T cell receptor beta chains were all read from a single sample in a study of control samples from healthy donors and cancer patients. Clones were sequenced by immunoSEQ multiplex PCR, and TCRdb holds only the in-frame ones, with some missing. The table includes over 150,000 clones, roughly 92% detected once. The sample was blood. These receptors all stem from a woman in her late teens or twenties in good health.

This chain connects TRBV5-1 to TRBJ2-7, with unresolved D. Trimming shortened V by 4 bases and J by 2 bases, and 16 bases separated the two germline ends. Germline CDR1 SGHRS, CDR2 YFSETQ. This CDR3 is 15 amino acids long. This CDR3 reads CASSLGPGFTYEQYF. The CDR3 nucleotides read TGCGCCAGCAGCCTAGGGCCAGGTTTCACCTACGAGCAGTACTTC.

This chain connects TRBV4-3 to TRBJ1-2; maybe TRBD1 (6 bases). The CDR3 is 13 amino acids. Germline V lookup: CDR1 LGHNA, CDR2 YSLEER. Deletions cut 4 bases from V and 5 bases from J, with 11 bases between. CDR3 DNA: TGCGCCAGCAGCCTCAGAGGGGGGTATGGCTACACCTTC. This codes for CASSLRGGYGYTF.